Each of the 25 T cell receptor beta chains below was sequenced from the same sample in a study of vaccination and CD4 T cells after COVID-19. Oncomine TCR Beta short-read sequencing was applied to DNA from cultured CD4+ T cells. TCRdb analysed the PCR reads with MiXCR anew, one entry per CDR3 protein. Seen here are 9,500 to 10,000 distinct CDR3 sequences, approximately 40% observed once, and the top ten hold roughly a sixth. No antigen has been identified for these receptors. Treatment noted: approximately 10-day PBMC culture with coronavirus spike peptide pools or control peptides (ViraFEST assay). The specimen was CD4+ T cells from blood, cultured in vitro. Source of these receptors: a human donor who had recovered from COVID-19.

The genes are TRBV19 and TRBJ1-5; D is uncertain. V lost 3 bases, J lost 9 bases, and 15 bases lay in between. Per the germline V gene, CDR1 is LNHDA and CDR2 is SQIVND (reference sequence). The CDR3 runs 14 residues. CDR3 DNA: TGTGCCAGTAGTATGGCTTGGGTTGGCGGGCCCCAGCATTTT. It encodes CASSMAWVGGPQHF.

The V and J genes are TRBV5-1 and TRBJ2-3; possibly TRBD1 for D (5 bases). Looked up from germline, CDR1 is SGHRS and CDR2 is YFSETQ. CDR3 size: 13 residues. Trimming took off 4 bases at V and 9 bases at J, with 15 bases between the two ends. The CDR3 coding sequence is TGCGCCAGCAGCCTATCCAGGGAAGGAACGCAGTATTTT. Its translation is CASSLSREGTQYF.

Only a few counts were recorded for this clonotype. This chain joins TRBV6-2 or TRBV6-3 and TRBJ1-6; 9 positions agree with TRBD1. CDR3 length: 14 residues. Germline CDR1 and CDR2: MNHEY and SVGEGT. The trim removed 7 bases at V and 8 bases at J, leaving 6 bases unmatched. In DNA, the CDR3 is TGTGCCAGCATATCGACAGGGGGTTATTCACCCCTCCACTTT. Its protein is CASISTGGYSPLHF.

J is TRBJ2-6 and V is TRBV11-2; D remains unclear. The CDR3 is made up of 14 amino acids. CDR1 SGHAT and CDR2 FQNNGV come from the germline V gene. Trimming removed 5 bases at V and 2 bases at J, with 7 bases between. CDR3 coding DNA: TGTGCCAGCAGCCTATCTGCTGGGGCCAACGTCCTGACTTTC. It encodes CASSLSAGANVLTF.

The chain uses TRBV7-9 and TRBJ1-2, with D possibly TRBD1 on 5 matching bases. This CDR3 contains 14 residues. Trimming cost V 1 base and J 3 bases, with 9 bases left between them. Germline V CDR1 and CDR2: SEHNR, FQNEAQ (reference sequence). The CDR3 region has the DNA TGTGCCAGCAGCTTAGAAGGGGATTACTATGGCTACACCTTC. Its protein product is CASSLEGDYYGYTF. Variable domain in full (rest from reference TRBV7-9 and TRBJ1-2): DTGVSQNPRHKITKRGQNVTFRCDPISEHNRLYWYRQTLGQGPEFLTYFQNEAQLEKSRLLSDRFSAERPKGSFSTLEIQRTEQGDSAMYLCASSLEGDYYGYTFGSGTRLTVV.

This sequence joins TRBV6-1 and TRBJ2-2, with 9 positions matching TRBD1. This CDR3 is built from 15 residues. Trimming took 10 bases from V and 7 from J; bases not matched to a gene: 13. The germline V gene encodes CDR1 MNHNS and CDR2 SASEGT. This CDR3 reads CAIKGNRGRGGELFF. DNA of the CDR3: TGTGCCATTAAAGGGAACAGGGGGCGCGGCGGGGAGCTGTTTTTT.

The chain employs TRBV14 and TRBJ1-4, with 10 bases that match TRBD1. The CDR3 sequence is 18 residues long. After removal of 5 bases from V and 2 bases from J, the junction contained 11 bases not matched to a gene. Germline lookup yields CDR1 SGHDN and CDR2 FVKESK. CDR3 loop: CASSTRTGGTATNEKLFF. In DNA, the CDR3 is TGTGCCAGCAGCACACGGACAGGGGGAACTGCTACTAATGAAAAACTGTTTTTT.

The J gene is TRBJ1-1, the V gene TRBV19; 11 bases map to TRBD1. The V segment lost 2 bases and the J segment 4 bases; nucleotides outside the gene matches: 6. Germline V CDR1 and CDR2: LNHDA, SQIVND (reference sequence). CDR3 length: 16 amino acids. CDR3 sequence (DNA): TGTGCCAGTAGTATACCCGGGACAGGGGGTTTCACTGAAGCTTTCTTT. Protein product: CASSIPGTGGFTEAFF.

This chain connects TRBV11-3 to TRBJ2-7; D ambiguous. Germline V gene data show CDR1 as SGHNT and CDR2 as YENEEA. The V end lost 0 bases, the J end lost 4 bases, and 1 base lay between the germline ends. CDR3 size: 11 residues. The chain's CDR3 is CASSLEYEQYF. The DNA for the CDR3 is TGTGCCAGCAGCTTAGAGTACGAGCAGTACTTC. Together with reference TRBV11-3 and TRBJ2-7, the CDR3 gives the full variable domain: EAGVVQSPRYKIIEKKQPVAFWCNPISGHNTLYWYLQNLGQGPELLIRYENEEAVDDSQLPKDRFSAERLKGVDSTLKIQPAELGDSAVYLCASSLEYEQYFGPGTRLTVT.

The genes are TRBV20-1 and TRBJ1-2; D perhaps matches TRBD1 (6 bases). The CDR3 totals 13 residues. CDR1 DFQATT and CDR2 SNEGSKA come from the germline V gene (reference sequence). Trimming took off 6 bases at V and 7 bases at J, with 18 bases between the two ends. CDR3 region: CSAPPQTGGGYTF. The CDR3 DNA reads TGCAGTGCCCCCCCCCAGACAGGAGGTGGCTACACCTTC.

This clonotype turned up a few times. The rearrangement joins TRBV6-1 to TRBJ1-6, with unresolved D. V lost 3 bases, J lost 7 bases, and 7 bases lay in between. There are 13 residues in the CDR3. The germline gives CDR1 MNHNS, CDR2 SASEGT. The CDR3 DNA sequence: TGTGCCAGCAGTGAGAGGGAGAATTCACCCCTCCACTTT. Its translation: CASSERENSPLHF.

This clonotype was picked up a small number of times. The chain recombines TRBV27 with TRBJ2-7; 11 positions match TRBD1. The germline V gene has CDR1 MNHEY and CDR2 SMNVEV (reference sequence). The CDR3 sequence is 15 residues long. The trim removed 5 bases at V and 3 bases at J, leaving 6 bases unmatched. As DNA, the CDR3 is TGTGCCAGCAGTATCACCGGGACAGGGGGCTACGAGCAGTACTTC. Protein sequence: CASSITGTGGYEQYF.

The chain employs TRBV12-3 or TRBV12-4 and TRBJ1-2; no firm D call. Trimming shortened V by 1 base and J by 4 bases, and 7 bases separated the two germline ends. The CDR3 runs 13 residues. The CDR3 nucleotides are TGTGCCAGCAGTTTAGGGGAGGGCTATGGCTACACCTTC. Residues: CASSLGEGYGYTF.

The chain couples TRBV7-9 to TRBJ2-1, with a possible D match to TRBD2 (6 bases). Trimming left V 4 bases short and J 7 bases short, with 20 bases between. This CDR3 spans 16 amino acids. Looked up from germline, CDR1 is SEHNR and CDR2 is FQNEAQ (reference sequence). CDR3 region: CASSSILTGVPNEQFF. The CDR3 region has the DNA TGTGCCAGCAGCTCTATCCTAACGGGGGTACCAAATGAGCAGTTCTTC.

The chain employs TRBV20-1 and TRBJ2-1, with D uncertain. Trimming stripped 2 bases from V and 5 bases from J, with 1 base between. The CDR3 runs 10 residues. Germline CDR1 and CDR2: DFQATT and SNEGSKA (reference sequence). The CDR3 region is CSARNNEQFF. The CDR3 DNA reads as TGCAGTGCTAGAAACAATGAGCAGTTCTTC.

The sample holds a few counts of this clonotype. The chain combines TRBV20-1 with TRBJ2-7, with D possibly being TRBD1 (5 bases). V was clipped by 1 base and J by 2 bases, with 9 bases between them. Germline CDR1 is DFQATT and CDR2 is SNEGSKA (reference sequence). This CDR3 comprises 13 residues. The DNA for the CDR3 is TGCAGTGCTAGAGTTGACAGTACCTACGAGCAGTACTTC. Protein product: CSARVDSTYEQYF.

This clonotype was observed a handful of times. The chain carries TRBV7-9 and TRBJ1-2; D possibly corresponds to TRBD1 (6 bases). V was clipped by 5 bases and J by 3 bases, with 22 bases between them. The CDR3 is 17 residues long. Germline CDR1 SEHNR, CDR2 FQNEAQ (reference sequence). In nucleotides, the CDR3 is TGTGCCAGCAGCCTAACTCCACTTACAGGGTTTGACTATGGCTACACCTTC. This translates into CASSLTPLTGFDYGYTF.

The chain employs TRBV3-1 and TRBJ1-2; D might be TRBD1 (6 bases). CDR1 and CDR2 from the germline V gene are LGHDT and YNNKEL (reference sequence). The CDR3 has 14 amino acids. V was shortened by 1 base and J by 8 bases, with 14 bases between the two germline ends. CDR3 region: CASSQASGRGGYTF. The CDR3 bases are TGTGCCAGCAGCCAAGCCAGTGGCAGGGGAGGCTACACCTTC.

Written as DNA, the CDR3 is TGCAGTGCTAGGAGCAGGGACAGCCCCAATGAGCAGTTCTTC. Translating it yields CSARSRDSPNEQFF. The chain links TRBV20-1 to TRBJ2-1, with 7 positions matching TRBD1. The V segment lost 3 bases and the J segment 6 bases; nucleotides outside the gene matches: 8. This CDR3 is built from 14 residues. Looked up from germline, CDR1 is DFQATT and CDR2 is SNEGSKA (reference sequence).

This clonotype was observed a few times. The chain is built from TRBV2 and TRBJ2-1; the match to TRBD2 covers 15 bases. CDR3 length: 13 amino acids. The V and J ends lost 8 bases and 9 bases, in that order; junction bases with no gene match: 2. Germline values: CDR1 SNHLY, CDR2 FYNNEI. The CDR3 protein is CASRTSGGGEQFF. CDR3 DNA: TGTGCCAGCCGGACTAGCGGGGGGGGTGAGCAGTTCTTC.

The rearrangement links TRBV4-2 to TRBJ1-2; 8 nucleotides match TRBD1. Germline CDR1 reads LGHNA; CDR2 reads YNFKEQ. CDR3 size: 15 residues. Trimming took 4 bases from V and 0 from J; bases not matched to a gene: 4. CDR3 DNA sequence: TGTGCCAGCAGCCCAAGGACAGGGACTAACTATGGCTACACCTTC. Protein product: CASSPRTGTNYGYTF.

The genes are TRBV6-4 and TRBJ2-1; 9 bases are a match to TRBD2. V shed 0 bases and J 6 bases; nucleotides not matched to a gene: 0. The CDR3 has 14 amino acids. CDR1 is MRHNA, CDR2 SNTAGT, per germline. The CDR3 spells CASSDSRGGNEQFF. CDR3 coding DNA: TGTGCCAGCAGTGACTCGCGGGGGGGCAATGAGCAGTTCTTC.

The chain is built from TRBV30 and TRBJ1-1; tentatively, D is TRBD1 (6 bases). V shed 0 bases and J shed 10 bases, with 18 bases lying between them. The CDR3 runs to 14 residues. The germline gives CDR1 GTSNPN, CDR2 SVGIG (reference sequence). The CDR3 loop is CAWSVEQRKGGAFF. CDR3 DNA sequence: TGTGCCTGGAGTGTAGAGCAAAGGAAGGGGGGAGCTTTCTTT.

J is TRBJ1-6 and V is TRBV19, with D perhaps TRBD1 (5 bases). Germline V gene lookup returns CDR1 LNHDA and CDR2 SQIVND (reference sequence). The length of the CDR3 is 17 residues. The V gene lost 9 bases and the J gene lost 3 bases, with 21 bases spanning the gap. The CDR3 here is CARQDQGGPFYNSPLHF. The CDR3, as DNA: TGTGCCAGGCAGGACCAGGGCGGTCCTTTCTATAATTCACCCCTCCACTTT.

This clonotype was counted a few times. The chain uses TRBV2 and TRBJ1-2; the D is unclear. Germline-derived CDR1 and CDR2 are SNHLY and FYNNEI. The length of the CDR3 is 11 residues. Trimming pared 7 bases from V and 5 bases from J, leaving 8 bases between. As DNA, the CDR3 is TGTGCCAGCATGGGAGAGTATGGCTACACCTTC. Protein product: CASMGEYGYTF.